Listed here are 26 T cell receptor beta chains from one sample, sequenced in a study of cytomegalovirus exposure and HLA in healthy donors. Primers included in the PCR were 60 Vbeta and 13 Jbeta primers. The table came from immunoSEQ multiplex PCR; TCRdb's copy has only in-frame clones and leaves some out. The sample includes some 130,000 clones, 80% seen only once; the top ten take 1%. Sequencing was performed on PBMCs. The receptor set was obtained from a middle-aged man in good health and CMV-seronegative.

This sequence joins TRBV6-4 and TRBJ1-5; TRBD1 matches at 9 bases. The CDR3 length is 15 residues. Per germline, CDR1 MRHNA and CDR2 SNTAGT. V shed 0 bases and J 7 bases; nucleotides not matched to a gene: 4. Here the CDR3 reads CASSDSRDRVQPQHF. The CDR3 DNA follows: TGTGCCAGCAGTGACTCGAGGGACAGGGTCCAGCCCCAGCATTTT.

This rearrangement joins TRBV5-1 to TRBJ1-1; the D gene is possibly TRBD1 (5 bases). The CDR3 is 14 residues long. V shed 1 base and J shed 1 base, with 8 bases lying between them. Germline V gives CDR1 SGHRS, CDR2 YFSETQ. The DNA of the CDR3 is TGCGCCAGCAGCTTGCCCACAGGGAACACTGAAGCTTTCTTT. Its protein is CASSLPTGNTEAFF.

The rearrangement links TRBV11-1 to TRBJ2-3, with D tentatively TRBD2 (5 bases). The ends were cut back, 5 bases at V and 0 bases at J, with 21 bases in the middle. Germline values: CDR1 SGHAT, CDR2 FQDESV (reference sequence). This CDR3 spans 18 amino acids. DNA for the CDR3: TGTGCCAGCAGCCTCATCCCCGGGCTAGCCACTAGCACAGATACGCAGTATTTT. Translated, it gives CASSLIPGLATSTDTQYF.

This clone has just one count. The genes are TRBV27 and TRBJ2-3, with TRBD1 as a possible D gene (5 bases). Germline CDR1 is MNHEY and CDR2 is SMNVEV (reference sequence). The CDR3 is 14 residues long. The V end was cut by 2 bases, the J end by 3 bases, with 9 bases between. The CDR3 coding sequence is TGTGCCAGCAGTTTAGGGGCAGCAACAGATACGCAGTATTTT. The encoded protein is CASSLGAATDTQYF.

This clone was found a few times. V gene TRBV5-4 combines with J gene TRBJ1-1; 7 bases line up with TRBD1. J gave up 3 bases and V 0 bases, and 5 bases lay outside the gene matches. Germline V gene data show CDR1 as SGHNT and CDR2 as YYREEE (reference sequence). The CDR3 covers 15 residues. CDR3 sequence (DNA): TGTGCCAGCAGCTTGGGACAGGGCGCGGACACTGAAGCTTTCTTT. Translating it yields CASSLGQGADTEAFF.

This clone occurred once. The chain uses TRBV25-1 and TRBJ2-3; D is possibly TRBD1 (6 bases). This CDR3 has 15 residues. Per germline, CDR1 MGHDK and CDR2 SYGVNS. V shed 4 bases and J shed 0 bases, with 11 bases lying between them. CDR3 in DNA: TGTGCCAGCAGTGTACAGGGTGGTAGCACAGATACGCAGTATTTT. It codes for CASSVQGGSTDTQYF. Variable domain in full (rest from reference TRBV25-1 and TRBJ2-3): EADIYQTPRYLVIGTGKKITLECSQTMGHDKMYWYQQDPGMELHLIHYSYGVNSTEKGDLSSESTVSRIRTEHFPLTLESARPSHTSQYLCASSVQGGSTDTQYFGPGTRLTVL.

This clone has just a few counts. The chain joins TRBV7-2 to TRBJ1-3; D might be TRBD1 (5 bases). The CDR3 consists of 16 residues. V lost 5 bases, J lost 0 bases, and 14 bases lay in between. Germline-derived CDR1 and CDR2 are SGHTA and FQGNSA. The CDR3 reads CASSRSQGRSGNTIYF. The CDR3 bases are TGTGCCAGCAGCAGAAGTCAGGGCCGCTCTGGAAACACCATATATTTT.

A few counts support this clone. The gene calls are TRBV28 and TRBJ1-4; a possible D gene is TRBD1 (5 bases). Trimming removed 6 bases at V and 7 bases at J, with 15 bases between. CDR3 size: 14 residues. CDR1 MDHEN and CDR2 SYDVKM come from the germline V gene. The CDR3 DNA sequence: TGTGCCAGCAGGAAGGGGCCCGGTAGTGAAAAACTGTTTTTT. Its translation is CASRKGPGSEKLFF.

The J gene is TRBJ2-3, the V gene TRBV5-1; 7 nucleotides match TRBD2. V trimming: 0 bases; J trimming: 1 base; junction bases outside the gene matches: 2. The CDR3 extends over 15 amino acids. Germline V gene data show CDR1 as SGHRS and CDR2 as YFSETQ. The CDR3 here is CASSLVRGGTDTQYF. The CDR3 bases are TGCGCCAGCAGCTTGGTTCGGGGGGGCACAGATACGCAGTATTTT.

This chain uses TRBV11-2 with TRBJ2-5; 7 bases agree with TRBD2. The CDR3 consists of 16 residues. Germline V CDR1 and CDR2: SGHAT, FQNNGV. Trimming cost V 0 bases and J 2 bases; bases outside gene matches: 6. The CDR3 protein is CASSLDRGGEQETQYF. The CDR3 region has the DNA TGTGCCAGCAGCTTAGATCGGGGAGGGGAACAAGAGACCCAGTACTTC.

The J gene is TRBJ2-2, the V gene TRBV2, with a tentative D call TRBD2 (5 bases). The CDR3 contains 15 residues. Germline values: CDR1 SNHLY, CDR2 FYNNEI. Trimming took 8 bases from V and 6 from J, leaving 19 bases between them. CDR3 amino acids: CASYGVSPGSGELFF. The CDR3, as DNA: TGTGCCAGCTACGGGGTTAGCCCGGGGTCCGGGGAGCTGTTTTTT.

This chain uses TRBV25-1 with TRBJ2-7, with TRBD1 matching over 9 bases. The junction had 7 bases not matched to a gene; V was cut back by 6 bases and J by 7 bases. Germline-derived CDR1 and CDR2 are MGHDK and SYGVNS. The CDR3 length is 13 residues. CDR3 protein: CASSGTGLREQYF. Written as DNA, the CDR3 is TGTGCCAGCAGCGGGACAGGGCTACGTGAGCAGTACTTC.

The CDR3, as DNA: TGTGCCAGCAGCGGAACAGTTACCTACGAGCAGTACTTC. It is translated as CASSGTVTYEQYF. This rearrangement joins TRBV4-2 to TRBJ2-7; D gene uncertain. The CDR3 has 13 residues. Deletions cut 5 bases from V and 2 bases from J, with 10 bases between. Per the germline V gene, CDR1 is LGHNA and CDR2 is YNFKEQ.

This clone has a handful of counts. The chain recombines TRBV5-1 with TRBJ1-4, with 8 nucleotides matching TRBD1. V lost 1 base to trimming and J lost 6 bases; unmatched junction nucleotides: 8. Per germline, CDR1 SGHRS and CDR2 YFSETQ. This CDR3 contains 16 residues. CDR3 sequence (DNA): TGCGCCAGCAGCTTGCAACAGGGGGGGTTGGATGAAAAACTGTTTTTT. Translated: CASSLQQGGLDEKLFF.

This clone was observed a few times. This chain connects TRBV2 to TRBJ2-7; 8 bases fit TRBD1. V shed 7 bases and J 6 bases; nucleotides not matched to a gene: 11. Looked up from germline, CDR1 is SNHLY and CDR2 is FYNNEI. The CDR3 runs to 14 residues. The CDR3 reads CASNPGQVVGEQYF. The CDR3 bases are TGTGCCAGCAACCCGGGACAGGTGGTGGGCGAGCAGTACTTC.

The rearrangement uses TRBV5-6 and TRBJ1-2; 9 nucleotides agree with TRBD1. Per germline, CDR1 SGHDT and CDR2 YYEEEE. The CDR3 runs 15 residues. The trim removed 1 base at V and 7 bases at J, leaving 8 bases unmatched. The CDR3 reads CASSLSGNRGLGYTF. The CDR3 bases are TGTGCCAGCAGCTTGTCAGGCAACAGGGGGCTTGGCTACACCTTC.

The CDR3 sequence is CASSQSPGRNTGELFF. CDR3 coding DNA: TGCGCCAGCAGCCAATCGCCCGGGAGGAACACCGGGGAGCTGTTTTTT. The chain has TRBV4-1 and TRBJ2-2; tentatively, D is TRBD2 (6 bases). Germline V lookup: CDR1 MGHRA, CDR2 YSYEKL. Trimming stripped 2 bases from V and 1 base from J, with 11 bases between. This CDR3 spans 16 amino acids.

This sequence joins TRBV7-6 and TRBJ2-3; possibly TRBD1 for D (6 bases). The CDR3 loop spans 16 amino acids. From germline, CDR1 is SGHVS and CDR2 FNYEAQ. V gave up 4 bases and J gave up 2 bases, with 16 bases separating them. DNA for the CDR3: TGTGCCAGCAGCTCCAACCCCAGGGGTTACACAGATACGCAGTATTTT. It specifies CASSSNPRGYTDTQYF.

V gene TRBV30 combines with J gene TRBJ2-3; D perhaps matches TRBD2 (6 bases). This CDR3 contains 13 residues. V lost 3 bases, J lost 4 bases, and 11 bases lay in between. Germline CDR1 is GTSNPN and CDR2 is SVGIG (reference sequence). CDR3 amino acids: CAWRPGLADTQYF. Written as DNA, the CDR3 is TGTGCCTGGAGACCGGGACTCGCAGATACGCAGTATTTT.

This clone was seen a handful of times. V and J are TRBV28 and TRBJ1-1, with 10 nucleotides matching TRBD1. Germline assignment: CDR1 MDHEN and CDR2 SYDVKM. The CDR3 has 16 amino acids. The V and J ends lost 6 bases and 1 base, in that order; junction bases with no gene match: 8. The CDR3 DNA is TGTGCCAGCAGGACAGGGGGCCGGTGGGAGAACACTGAAGCTTTCTTT. It is translated as CASRTGGRWENTEAFF. Drawing the rest from reference TRBV28 and TRBJ1-1, the complete variable domain is DVKVTQSSRYLVKRTGEKVFLECVQDMDHENMFWYRQDPGLGLRLIYFSYDVKMKEKGDIPEGYSVSREKKERFSLILESASTNQTSMYLCASRTGGRWENTEAFFGQGTRLTVV.

To note about this clone: The junction does not match germline at one end; this may be a read error. The V call is TRBV2, the J call TRBJ1-1; D may be TRBD1 (6 bases). CDR3 length: 16 amino acids. CDR1 and CDR2 from the germline V gene are SNHLY and FYNNEI. The CDR3 region is CASREVGDTMNTEAFF. Written as DNA, the CDR3 is TGTGCCAGCAGAGAAGTGGGGGACACGATGAACACTGAAGCTTTCTTT.

The chain joins TRBV16 to TRBJ1-2; D unclear. V was pared by 0 bases and J by 2 bases, with 13 bases between. Germline loops: CDR1 KGHSY, CDR2 FQNENV. This CDR3 is built from 16 residues. The CDR3 loop is CASSQSPLAGNYGYTF. The CDR3 DNA reads as TGTGCCAGCAGCCAATCGCCCCTGGCAGGAAACTATGGCTACACCTTC.

This chain links TRBV30 with TRBJ2-7; TRBD1 matches at 9 bases. The CDR3 sequence is 17 residues long. Germline V lookup: CDR1 GTSNPN, CDR2 SVGIG (reference sequence). J gave up 1 base and V 2 bases, and 12 bases lay outside the gene matches. CDR3 coding DNA: TGTGCCTGGAGTAATCCTCCCGGGACAGGGTCATCCTACGAGCAGTACTTC. As protein: CAWSNPPGTGSSYEQYF.

The chain is built from TRBV27 and TRBJ2-7, with a tentative D call TRBD1 (5 bases). V was pared by 5 bases and J by 3 bases, with 14 bases between. The germline V gene has CDR1 MNHEY and CDR2 SMNVEV (reference sequence). There are 14 residues in the CDR3. For the CDR3, the DNA is TGTGCCAGCAGTGGGTCAGGGCAGGGCTACGAGCAGTACTTC. Translated, it gives CASSGSGQGYEQYF.

The chain has TRBV7-3 and TRBJ2-5; D may be TRBD2 (5 bases). V was trimmed by 5 bases and J by 3 bases, leaving 16 bases between them. There are 15 residues in the CDR3. From germline, CDR1 is SGHTA and CDR2 FQGTGA. As DNA, the CDR3 is TGTGCCAGCAGCGCACTAGGAGGTCTTGAAGAGACCCAGTACTTC. It specifies CASSALGGLEETQYF.

The table lists this clone with a few counts. The V gene is TRBV5-1, the J gene TRBJ2-5, with D unclear. V lost 0 bases and J 3 bases, leaving 9 bases between the germline ends. This CDR3 contains 14 residues. Germline V gene sequence: CDR1 SGHRS, CDR2 YFSETQ. The CDR3 loop is CASSLGQEEETQYF. For the CDR3, the DNA is TGCGCCAGCAGCTTGGGGCAGGAAGAAGAGACCCAGTACTTC.